One and the same sample provided the 32 T cell receptor beta chains below, sequenced in a study of blood T cells in healthy people across ages. A second PCR of roughly 7 to 11 cycles used a sample-barcoded 5' primer and a J-beta primer mix. TCRdb re-derived calls from the 5' RACE reads in MiXCR, one entry per CDR3 protein. Here the sample spans 1,800,000 or so distinct CDR3 sequences, 39% being singletons. Sequencing used blood. All receptors come from a human donor in good health.

The rearrangement joins TRBV20-1 to TRBJ2-5; D call uncertain. The CDR3 runs 15 residues. Germline CDR1 DFQATT, CDR2 SNEGSKA (reference sequence). V lost 2 bases, J lost 2 bases, and 15 bases lay in between. CDR3 nucleotides: TGCAGTGCTAGAAGTCGCAACTCACGTCAAGAGACCCAGTACTTC. Amino acid sequence: CSARSRNSRQETQYF.

This clonotype was detected only a few times. The chain combines TRBV29-1 with TRBJ1-2; D call uncertain. The germline V gene encodes CDR1 SQVTM and CDR2 ANQGSEA. V was shortened by 2 bases and J by 4 bases, with 11 bases between the two germline ends. CDR3 length: 13 amino acids. The CDR3 spells CSVELAEGYGYTF. The CDR3 nucleotides are TGCAGCGTTGAACTGGCGGAAGGCTATGGCTACACCTTC.

The V call is TRBV7-8, the J call TRBJ2-1; D is ambiguous. V lost 5 bases to trimming and J lost 6 bases, with 11 bases between them. Germline lookup yields CDR1 SGHVS and CDR2 FQNEAQ. This CDR3 comprises 13 residues. The CDR3, as DNA: TGTGCCAGCAGCCGAAGGAGTGGCAATGAGCAGTTCTTC. Translation gives CASSRRSGNEQFF.

This clonotype was observed at least ten times. This chain uses TRBV12-3 or TRBV12-4 with TRBJ2-7; D might be TRBD1 (5 bases). V gave up 5 bases and J gave up 0 bases, with 11 bases separating them. The CDR3 consists of 14 residues. The CDR3 coding sequence is TGTGCCAGCAGTATTCAGGGATTCTCCTACGAGCAGTACTTC. Encoded protein: CASSIQGFSYEQYF.

The genes are TRBV10-3 and TRBJ2-7; TRBD2 matches at 8 bases. The J segment lost 2 bases and the V segment lost 4 bases, leaving 7 bases of the junction unmatched. Germline-derived CDR1 and CDR2 are ENHRY and SYGVKD. CDR3 size: 15 residues. DNA for the CDR3: TGTGCCATCAGTGGGCCCCTAGCGGGCACCTACGAGCAGTACTTC. Translated: CAISGPLAGTYEQYF.

This chain connects TRBV12-3 or TRBV12-4 to TRBJ2-7, with 7 nucleotides matching TRBD2. Losses at the gene ends were 5 bases for V and 7 bases for J; bases not matched to a gene: 14. This CDR3 has 15 amino acids. The CDR3 spells CASSPGGRGKGEQYF. DNA of the CDR3: TGTGCCAGCAGTCCGGGGGGACGGGGGAAGGGAGAGCAGTACTTC.

This clonotype appeared a few times. The gene calls are TRBV29-1 and TRBJ2-3, with 10 bases fitting TRBD2. J gave up 2 bases and V 3 bases, and 11 bases lay outside the gene matches. The germline CDR1 and CDR2 sequences are SQVTM and ANQGSEA. This CDR3 is 17 amino acids long. The CDR3: CSVDAALTSGVTDTQYF. The CDR3 bases are TGCAGCGTTGATGCAGCCCTCACTAGCGGGGTCACAGATACGCAGTATTTT.

This clonotype was seen only a few times. The chain links TRBV10-3 to TRBJ2-3; D might be TRBD1 (6 bases). The V end lost 2 bases, the J end lost 4 bases, and 10 bases lay between the germline ends. The germline gives CDR1 ENHRY, CDR2 SYGVKD. The CDR3 has 14 amino acids. Here the CDR3 DNA reads TGTGCCATCAGTGAGGGGACATCGGCAGATACGCAGTATTTT. Its protein is CAISEGTSADTQYF.

The chain joins TRBV28 to TRBJ1-1; TRBD1 is a possible D gene (6 bases). The CDR3 totals 15 residues. The germline V gene encodes CDR1 MDHEN and CDR2 SYDVKM. Trimming took off 5 bases at V and 2 bases at J, with 15 bases between the two ends. The CDR3 DNA is TGTGCCAGCAGTACCCACAGGGATACCAACACTGAAGCTTTCTTT. Translation gives CASSTHRDTNTEAFF.

This clonotype appeared a few times. The chain uses TRBV11-3 and TRBJ1-2; TRBD1 aligns across 7 bases. Trimming removed 5 bases from V and 6 bases from J; junction bases left unmatched: 9. CDR1 and CDR2 (germline): SGHNT, YENEEA. CDR3 length equals 14 residues. As DNA, the CDR3 is TGTGCCAGCAGCCCCGACAGGGCTCAGGATGGCTACACCTTC. Protein: CASSPDRAQDGYTF.

The rearrangement links TRBV4-2 to TRBJ2-5; 8 positions agree with TRBD1. J gave up 1 base and V 4 bases, and 11 bases lay outside the gene matches. Germline CDR1 is LGHNA and CDR2 is YNFKEQ. The CDR3 runs 17 residues. CDR3 in DNA: TGTGCCAGCAGCCCCAGGACAGGGAAATCGCCCCAAGAGACCCAGTACTTC. Amino acids: CASSPRTGKSPQETQYF.

This clonotype was picked up a small number of times. The rearrangement uses TRBV11-2 and TRBJ2-3, with 8 bases matching TRBD1. The CDR3 runs 16 residues. Germline lookup yields CDR1 SGHAT and CDR2 FQNNGV. The ends lost 5 bases at V and 1 base at J; junction bases unmatched: 8. CDR3 loop: CASSPPRGQGTDTQYF. The CDR3 nucleotides are TGTGCCAGCAGCCCGCCCAGGGGGCAGGGCACAGATACGCAGTATTTT. Filled out from reference TRBV11-2 and TRBJ2-3, the complete variable domain reads EAGVAQSPRYKIIEKRQSVAFWCNPISGHATLYWYQQILGQGPKLLIQFQNNGVVDDSQLPKDRFSAERLKGVDSTLKIQPAKLEDSAVYLCASSPPRGQGTDTQYFGPGTRLTVL.

This clonotype came up a few times. The V and J genes are TRBV12-3 or TRBV12-4 and TRBJ1-1, with 7 bases matching TRBD1. Germline trimming cut 2 bases from V and 3 bases from J; bases unmatched to any gene: 6. The CDR3 covers 15 residues. The CDR3 here is CASSLFRGADTEAFF. The CDR3 nucleotides read TGTGCCAGCAGTTTATTCAGGGGGGCGGACACTGAAGCTTTCTTT.

This clonotype was detected a few times. The chain carries TRBV12-3 or TRBV12-4 and TRBJ2-7; weak D call: TRBD2 (6 bases). V dropped 3 bases and J dropped 5 bases, with 11 bases sitting between them. The CDR3 contains 13 residues. The CDR3 protein is CASSFTGVDEQYF. In nucleotides, the CDR3 is TGTGCCAGCAGTTTCACGGGGGTGGACGAGCAGTACTTC.

J is TRBJ2-1 and V is TRBV20-1, with D possibly TRBD1 on 6 matching bases. Per the germline V gene, CDR1 is DFQATT and CDR2 is SNEGSKA (reference sequence). V lost 4 bases to trimming and J lost 1 base, with 17 bases between them. This CDR3 is built from 16 residues. In DNA, the CDR3 is TGCAGTGCTACCTATGACAGGTCAGGGTCCTACAATGAGCAGTTCTTC. Translating it yields CSATYDRSGSYNEQFF.

This clonotype appeared many times. The rearrangement joins TRBV7-6 to TRBJ2-7, with D tentatively TRBD1 or TRBD2 (7 bases each). The CDR3 is made up of 17 amino acids. The germline V and J ends were trimmed by 5 bases and 7 bases, with 27 bases remaining between them. The germline V gene has CDR1 SGHVS and CDR2 FNYEAQ. The CDR3 DNA reads as TGTGCCAGCAGCCCCTCCCTCGGGGAGGGGGCCCCCCTAGAGCAGTACTTC. Its translation: CASSPSLGEGAPLEQYF.

This chain connects TRBV29-1 to TRBJ2-1, with unresolved D. Trimming took off 3 bases at V and 8 bases at J, with 11 bases between the two ends. CDR1 and CDR2 from the germline V gene are SQVTM and ANQGSEA. The CDR3 is made up of 12 amino acids. The DNA of the CDR3 is TGCAGCGTTGATTTAACAGACGATGAGCAGTTCTTC. Residues: CSVDLTDDEQFF.

The chain links TRBV10-3 to TRBJ2-1; either TRBD1 or TRBD2 may supply D (6 bases each). V was pared by 6 bases and J by 2 bases, with 11 bases between. CDR1 and CDR2 (germline): ENHRY, SYGVKD. The CDR3 has 14 amino acids. The DNA of the CDR3 is TGTGCCATCAGGGAGGGGGGCACCTACAATGAGCAGTTCTTC. Encoded protein: CAIREGGTYNEQFF.

The genes are TRBV6-5 and TRBJ1-1; D is undetermined. Between the trimmed V and J ends, which lost 7 bases and 11 bases, there was a span of 14 bases. CDR1 MNHEY and CDR2 SVGAGI come from the germline V gene. The CDR3 totals 11 residues. As DNA, the CDR3 is TGTGCCAGCATTATAGGTCAAAGGGCTTTCTTT. Translation gives CASIIGQRAFF.

This clonotype was found a few times. The chain employs TRBV7-9 and TRBJ2-4; D not certain. Germline assignment: CDR1 SEHNR and CDR2 FQNEAQ (reference sequence). The V end lost 2 bases, the J end lost 5 bases, and 7 bases lay between the germline ends. The CDR3 runs 13 residues. The CDR3 reads CASSLSLENIQYF. The CDR3 DNA sequence: TGTGCCAGCAGCTTATCCCTGGAAAACATTCAGTACTTC. Full variable domain (remainder filled in from reference TRBV7-9 and TRBJ2-4): DTGVSQNPRHKITKRGQNVTFRCDPISEHNRLYWYRQTLGQGPEFLTYFQNEAQLEKSRLLSDRFSAERPKGSFSTLEIQRTEQGDSAMYLCASSLSLENIQYFGAGTRLSVL.

J is TRBJ2-3 and V is TRBV7-9; D ambiguous. Trimming removed 4 bases from V and 3 bases from J, with 14 bases in between. The germline V gene has CDR1 SEHNR and CDR2 FQNEAQ (reference sequence). The CDR3 loop spans 15 amino acids. The CDR3 reads CASSSPAAATDTQYF. The CDR3 DNA reads as TGTGCCAGCAGCTCCCCGGCCGCAGCGACAGATACGCAGTATTTT.

This chain uses TRBV6-2 or TRBV6-3 with TRBJ1-2, with no clear D. Germline-derived CDR1 and CDR2 are MNHEY and SVGEGT. The V end was cut by 0 bases, the J end by 8 bases, with 7 bases between. The CDR3 has 12 amino acids. In DNA form, the CDR3 reads TGTGCCAGCAGTTACTCTAGGAGAGGCTACACCTTC. Translation gives CASSYSRRGYTF.

V and J are TRBV3-1 and TRBJ2-7; D is unclear. V was trimmed by 3 bases and J by 6 bases, leaving 12 bases between them. CDR1 LGHDT and CDR2 YNNKEL come from the germline V gene (reference sequence). CDR3 length: 13 residues. The CDR3 region has the DNA TGTGCCAGCAGCCAGGAGTTGGGTACCGAGCAGTACTTC. Translation: CASSQELGTEQYF.

The chain is built from TRBV6-5 and TRBJ2-7; D possibly corresponds to TRBD1 (6 bases). Trimming stripped 6 bases from V and 6 bases from J, with 21 bases between. Germline V gene data show CDR1 as MNHEY and CDR2 as SVGAGI. The CDR3 has 15 amino acids. This CDR3 is CASREDSSPRREQYF. The CDR3, as DNA: TGTGCCAGCAGGGAGGACAGTTCCCCTAGGCGCGAGCAGTACTTC.

This clonotype was seen more than once but under ten times. DNA for the CDR3: TGTGCCAGCAACTCGCCAGGGGGCCAAGAGACCCAGTACTTC. This sequence encodes CASNSPGGQETQYF. The chain has TRBV6-1 and TRBJ2-5; TRBD1 agrees at 7 bases. This CDR3 region has 14 residues. With V trimmed by 7 bases and J by 1 base, 6 bases remained unmatched. Germline V lookup: CDR1 MNHNS, CDR2 SASEGT.

This rearrangement joins TRBV4-1 to TRBJ1-1; D not certain. The CDR3 loop spans 15 amino acids. V was cut by 3 bases and J by 3 bases, with 14 bases left in between. Germline V gives CDR1 MGHRA, CDR2 YSYEKL. CDR3 amino acids: CASSHLDRLDTEAFF. The CDR3 DNA sequence: TGCGCCAGCAGCCATTTGGACCGTTTGGACACTGAAGCTTTCTTT.

The V call is TRBV5-1, the J call TRBJ1-1; 11 positions match TRBD1. V shed 3 bases and J 3 bases; nucleotides not matched to a gene: 7. Germline V gene sequence: CDR1 SGHRS, CDR2 YFSETQ. The length of the CDR3 is 16 residues. This CDR3 is CASSSGQGAWDTEAFF. CDR3 bases: TGCGCCAGCAGCTCTGGACAGGGGGCGTGGGACACTGAAGCTTTCTTT.

This rearrangement joins TRBV4-1 to TRBJ1-4, with D possibly TRBD1 on 5 matching bases. In germline, CDR1 is MGHRA, CDR2 YSYEKL. This CDR3 is 15 amino acids long. V dropped 6 bases and J dropped 8 bases, with 19 bases sitting between them. CDR3 DNA: TGCGCCAGCAGGGCACCGGGCAGGGCGGGGGAAAAACTGTTTTTT. Protein product: CASRAPGRAGEKLFF.

The J gene is TRBJ1-1, the V gene TRBV12-3 or TRBV12-4; the D is unclear. The CDR3 has 15 residues. Trimming shortened V by 3 bases and J by 1 base, and 12 bases separated the two germline ends. CDR3 bases: TGTGCCAGCAGTTTGGGCCCCAGCGGGAACACTGAAGCTTTCTTT. It specifies CASSLGPSGNTEAFF.

The chain couples TRBV6-5 to TRBJ2-3; TRBD2 is a possible D gene (5 bases). CDR1 and CDR2 (germline): MNHEY, SVGAGI. This CDR3 comprises 15 residues. Deletions cut 5 bases from V and 5 bases from J, with 17 bases between. As DNA, the CDR3 is TGTGCCAGCAGTCCCGGACCCCTAGCAGAAGATACGCAGTATTTT. Translating it yields CASSPGPLAEDTQYF.

Points on this clonotype: One junction end disagrees with the germline gene, perhaps due to a read error. V gene TRBV7-6 combines with J gene TRBJ2-5; no reliable D call. Germline assignment: CDR1 SGHVS and CDR2 FNYEAQ. The length of the CDR3 is 15 residues. This CDR3 is CARSLTQELQETQYF. CDR3 in DNA: TGTGCCCGCAGCTTAACGCAGGAACTACAAGAGACCCAGTACTTC.

This sequence joins TRBV7-3 and TRBJ2-1; D possibly corresponds to TRBD2 (6 bases). V was cut by 5 bases and J by 4 bases, with 12 bases left in between. The CDR3 length is 14 residues. Looked up from germline, CDR1 is SGHTA and CDR2 is FQGTGA. In DNA, the CDR3 is TGTGCCAGCAGCGGATCGGGACTGTACAATGAGCAGTTCTTC. Translated, it gives CASSGSGLYNEQFF. Variable domain in full (rest from reference TRBV7-3 and TRBJ2-1): GAGVSQTPSNKVTEKGKYVELRCDPISGHTALYWYRQSLGQGPEFLIYFQGTGAADDSGLPNDRFFAVRPEGSVSTLKIQRTERGDSAVYLCASSGSGLYNEQFFGPGTRLTVL.